This T cell receptor (beta chain) was profiled in a study of shared clonotypes between healthy human individuals. Overall study results and limits: It was the few donors that limited the genetic and exposure-history diversity represented.

Concerning this clone: Its antigen remains unidentified.

Running of the assay took place at deep level. Clones were sequenced by immunoSEQ multiplex PCR, and TCRdb holds only the in-frame ones, with some missing. The repertoire holds millions of clones, approximately 93% seen once, with roughly 0.36% in the top ten. Germline CDR1 reads SGHRS; CDR2 reads YFSETQ. The CDR3 has 15 amino acids. Trimming cost V 9 bases and J 0 bases, with 15 bases left between them. This TCR derives from a man in his late teens or twenties in good health. Some clones in this sample may be carry-over from other donors' samples. The chain combines TRBV5-1 with TRBJ2-2; D gene ambiguous. The specimen was naive CD4+ T cells from PBMCs. The subset: CD45RA+ positively selected. The CDR3 region has the DNA TGCGCCACCTATCACGAGACGGCGAACACCGGGGAGCTGTTTTTT. This gives the protein CATYHETANTGELFF. Drawing the rest from reference TRBV5-1 and TRBJ2-2, the complete variable domain is KAGVTQTPRYLIKTRGQQVTLSCSPISGHRSVSWYQQTPGQGLQFLFEYFSETQRNKGNFPGRFSGRQFSNSRSEMNVSTLELGDSALYLCATYHETANTGELFFGEGSRLTVL.